The 17 T cell receptor beta chains given below trace back to one sample, sequenced in a study of T cells after yellow fever vaccination. TCRdb redid the calling of the 5' RACE reads with MiXCR, one entry per CDR3 protein. The table lists 400,000 or so distinct CDR3 sequences, 11% of them singletons, with 18% in the top ten. Sequencing used PBMCs, obtained on the day of the first yellow fever vaccination. The origin of the receptors is a man younger than 35 who received the YFV17D yellow fever vaccine.

V usage is TRBV19 and J usage is TRBJ1-6, with a tentative D call TRBD1 (5 bases). CDR1 LNHDA and CDR2 SQIVND come from the germline V gene (reference sequence). There are 15 residues in the CDR3. The V end was cut by 8 bases, the J end by 9 bases, with 20 bases between. The CDR3 DNA follows: TGTGCCAGTTCTGACAGCACCGGTAACGGTTCACCCCTCCACTTT. Translating gives CASSDSTGNGSPLHF.

This clonotype was seen repeatedly, ten times or more. The chain joins TRBV11-2 to TRBJ2-1, with D unclear. V lost 1 base to trimming and J lost 8 bases, with 9 bases between them. This CDR3 contains 13 residues. Germline CDR1 reads SGHAT; CDR2 reads FQNNGV. The CDR3 is CASSLVPGHEQFF. The CDR3, as DNA: TGTGCCAGCAGCTTAGTCCCTGGCCATGAGCAGTTCTTC.

This clonotype was seen only a few times. The V call is TRBV5-1, the J call TRBJ1-1, with TRBD1 matching over 9 bases. This CDR3 has 12 residues. With 4 bases clipped from V and 11 bases from J, the junction kept 6 bases outside the gene matches. CDR1 SGHRS and CDR2 YFSETQ come from the germline V gene. CDR3: CASSMTGGDAFF. The CDR3 DNA sequence: TGCGCCAGCAGCATGACAGGGGGGGATGCTTTCTTT.

The chain links TRBV7-8 to TRBJ2-1, with D perhaps given as TRBD1 or TRBD2 (5 bases each). Germline V CDR1 and CDR2: SGHVS, FQNEAQ. V was trimmed by 2 bases and J by 5 bases, leaving 19 bases between them. The CDR3 length is 17 residues. The CDR3 DNA reads as TGTGCCAGCAGCTTACCTCGTAATGGGGGTCACGACAATGAGCAGTTCTTC. The encoded protein is CASSLPRNGGHDNEQFF.

The chain joins TRBV10-3 to TRBJ2-3, with a weak D call TRBD2 (5 bases). The CDR3 spans 14 residues. Trimming left V 4 bases short and J 2 bases short, with 10 bases between. Germline CDR1 and CDR2: ENHRY and SYGVKD. CDR3 sequence reads: CAISAVGDTDTQYF. The CDR3 DNA follows: TGTGCCATCAGTGCTGTGGGAGACACAGATACGCAGTATTTT.

The chain carries TRBV19 and TRBJ2-1; perhaps TRBD1 as D (6 bases). There are 15 residues in the CDR3. The germline V gene encodes CDR1 LNHDA and CDR2 SQIVND (reference sequence). Trimming removed 4 bases at V and 0 bases at J, with 10 bases between. For the CDR3, the DNA is TGTGCCAGTAGTAGGTGGGGGCGCTCCTACAATGAGCAGTTCTTC. This sequence encodes CASSRWGRSYNEQFF.

This chain connects TRBV15 to TRBJ2-5; 7 nucleotides agree with TRBD2. The CDR3 covers 17 residues. From germline, CDR1 is LNHNV and CDR2 YYDKDF (reference sequence). V gave up 0 bases and J gave up 5 bases; unmatched junction bases: 12. The CDR3 reads CATSRDGLAGRWETQYF. The DNA of the CDR3 is TGTGCCACCAGCAGAGACGGGCTAGCCGGGAGGTGGGAGACCCAGTACTTC.

This clonotype has ten or more counts. The chain couples TRBV5-1 to TRBJ2-1; possibly TRBD2 for D (5 bases). The CDR3 is 13 amino acids. With 2 bases removed from V and 12 bases from J, the gap between germline ends came to 15 bases. The germline CDR1 and CDR2 sequences are SGHRS and YFSETQ. The CDR3 region is CASSLNEPRGQFF. CDR3 DNA: TGCGCCAGCAGCTTAAATGAGCCTCGGGGGCAGTTCTTC.

This clonotype occurred a few times. The CDR3 sequence: CASSPDRVPYNEQFF. The CDR3 DNA reads as TGCGCCAGCAGCCCGGACAGGGTTCCCTACAATGAGCAGTTCTTC. This sequence joins TRBV4-1 and TRBJ2-1; the match to TRBD1 covers 8 bases. The CDR3 spans 15 residues. Germline V lookup: CDR1 MGHRA, CDR2 YSYEKL. Unmatched junction bases numbered 4, after V lost 4 bases and J lost 2 bases.

This clonotype was observed a handful of times. The rearrangement uses TRBV29-1 and TRBJ1-4; 8 bases are a match to TRBD1. Per germline, CDR1 SQVTM and CDR2 ANQGSEA. The CDR3 length is 14 residues. Trimming removed 3 bases from V and 3 bases from J; junction bases left unmatched: 3. The CDR3 spells CSVDQGAANEKLFF. CDR3 nucleotides: TGCAGCGTTGATCAGGGGGCAGCTAATGAAAAACTGTTTTTT. The complete variable domain, with remaining parts taken from reference TRBV29-1 and TRBJ1-4, reads SAVISQKPSRDICQRGTSLTIQCQVDSQVTMMFWYRQQPGQSLTLIATANQGSEATYESGFVIDKFPISRPNLTFSTLTVSNMSPEDSSIYLCSVDQGAANEKLFFGSGTQLSVL.

This clonotype was observed a handful of times. The gene calls are TRBV27 and TRBJ2-7; D remains unclear. V lost 2 bases and J 3 bases, leaving 14 bases between the germline ends. This CDR3 is built from 15 residues. Germline CDR1 reads MNHEY; CDR2 reads SMNVEV (reference sequence). In nucleotides, the CDR3 is TGTGCCAGCAGTTTAAGTCCTATCCTTCTCTACGAGCAGTACTTC. The encoded protein is CASSLSPILLYEQYF.

About this clonotype: Mismatch with germline at one junction end may stem from a read error. The rearrangement joins TRBV7-7 to TRBJ2-2; TRBD1 matches at 7 bases. CDR3 length equals 14 residues. CDR1 and CDR2 (germline): SSHAT, FNYEAQ (reference sequence). The CDR3, as DNA: TGTGCTAGCAGCTCGTGGACAGGCCGCGGGGAGCTGTTTTTT. It is translated as CASSSWTGRGELFF.

The chain combines TRBV12-3 or TRBV12-4 with TRBJ2-1; D may be TRBD1 (5 bases). The length of the CDR3 is 14 residues. Trimming shortened V by 2 bases and J by 5 bases, and 10 bases separated the two germline ends. The CDR3 spells CASSLNRPNNEQFF. The DNA of the CDR3 is TGTGCCAGCAGTTTAAACAGGCCTAACAATGAGCAGTTCTTC.

The rearrangement joins TRBV20-1 to TRBJ2-7; D could derive from TRBD1 or TRBD2 (5 bases each). This CDR3 contains 13 residues. V was cut by 1 base and J by 5 bases, with 12 bases left in between. Germline values: CDR1 DFQATT, CDR2 SNEGSKA (reference sequence). CDR3 DNA: TGCAGTGCTAGAGCCGGGACGATGGACGAGCAGTACTTC. Protein sequence: CSARAGTMDEQYF.

The chain has TRBV12-3 or TRBV12-4 and TRBJ1-1; no clear D. CDR3 size: 14 residues. The V gene lost 6 bases and the J gene lost 1 base, with 12 bases spanning the gap. CDR3 in DNA: TGTGCCAGCAGGCGAGGGATAAAGAACACTGAAGCTTTCTTT. It encodes CASRRGIKNTEAFF.

In this sample, this clonotype turned up a few times. The V gene is TRBV12-3 or TRBV12-4, the J gene TRBJ2-5; 14 positions agree with TRBD2. The junction had 5 bases not matched to a gene; V was cut back by 4 bases and J by 7 bases. The CDR3 contains 15 residues. The CDR3, as DNA: TGTGCCAGCAGTTGGACTAGCGGGGGGAAAGCGACCCAGTACTTC. Its translation is CASSWTSGGKATQYF.

Only a few counts were recorded for this clonotype. The V and J genes are TRBV20-1 and TRBJ2-7, with 11 bases that match TRBD2. Germline CDR1 DFQATT, CDR2 SNEGSKA (reference sequence). The CDR3 has 16 amino acids. V trimming: 2 bases; J trimming: 3 bases; junction bases outside the gene matches: 9. CDR3 bases: TGCAGTGCTAGACTAGCGGGGGGCGCAGACTTCTACGAGCAGTACTTC. It translates to CSARLAGGADFYEQYF.